A single sample is the source of the 4 T cell receptor beta chains below, sequenced in a study of T cells in women clearing cervical HPV infection. The protocol was immunoSEQ multiplex PCR, while the TCRdb copy is restricted to in-frame clones and leaves out a portion. This sample's table has roughly 48,000 clones. The sequenced sample was blood buffy coat. The source is a woman aged 18 to 69 with a cervical HPV16 infection that either progressed to CIN3+ or cleared (not recorded which).

As regards this clone: With the read ending 3 residues before the CDR3 end, the germline J gene is used to fill in that end. The rearrangement links TRBV20-1 to TRBJ2-7; tentative D call: TRBD1 (5 bases). The CDR3 contains 14 residues. CDR1 is DFQATT, CDR2 SNEGSKA, per germline (reference sequence). V was trimmed by 2 bases and J by 4 bases, leaving 15 bases between them. CDR3 sequence: CSARPPGKGYEQYF. The sequenced CDR3 bases are TGCAGTGCTAGACCGCCAGGGAAAGGGTACGAG.

CDR3 bases read: TGTGCCAGCAGCTCTTTCCAGGGTTCGTACACTGAA. The encoded protein is CASSSFQGSYTE. The complete CDR3 protein is CASSSFQGSYTEAFF. This rearrangement joins TRBV9 to TRBJ1-1; TRBD1 is a possible D gene (5 bases). The CDR3 extends 3 residues past the end of the read, so its final part is completed from the germline J gene. The CDR3 is 15 residues long. Germline lookup yields CDR1 SGDLS and CDR2 YYNGEE. V was trimmed by 4 bases and J by 3 bases, leaving 16 bases between them.

Turning to this clone: Coverage ceases 3 residues before the CDR3 finishes, and the germline J gene fills in the end. The chain couples TRBV28 to TRBJ1-5; 10 bases align to TRBD1. The CDR3 is 15 residues long. Losses at the gene ends were 8 bases for V and 5 bases for J; bases not matched to a gene: 9. Germline CDR1 reads MDHEN; CDR2 reads SYDVKM. The CDR3 is CASPPRGQGYQPQHF. CDR3 DNA, as far as it was read: TGTGCCAGCCCCCCGAGGGGACAGGGGTATCAGCCC.

As for this clone: The observed sequence ends 3 residues before the CDR3 terminus, with the missing tail filled in from the germline J gene. The chain links TRBV5-4 to TRBJ2-7, with TRBD1 matching 7 bases. Germline CDR1 SGHNT, CDR2 YYREEE (reference sequence). The CDR3 extends over 16 amino acids. The ends lost 4 bases at V and 0 bases at J; junction bases unmatched: 10. CDR3 in amino acids: CASSMTWGQSSYEQYF. Incomplete CDR3 DNA: TGTGCCAGCAGCATGACCTGGGGACAGAGCTCCTACGAG.